One and the same sample provided the 20 T cell receptor beta chains below, sequenced in a study of metastatic and nonmetastatic thyroid tumors. Via MiXCR, TCRdb re-called the PCR reads. In the table there are about 26,000 clones, 20% to 30% of which are singletons. Every patient underwent thyroid surgery untreated. The sequenced sample was blood. These receptors were obtained from a female donor with papillary thyroid cancer or a benign thyroid nodule (not recorded which). Some clones in this sample may be carry-over from other donors' samples.

This clone has only a few counts. An end of the junction does not agree with germline; a read error may underlie this. This chain links TRBV12-3 or TRBV12-4 with TRBJ2-2, with 7 bases that match TRBD2. This CDR3 has 16 residues. CDR3 bases: TGTGCCAGCAGCCGGGCGGGAGTATCCATGGCCGGTGAGCTGTTTTTT. This sequence encodes CASSRAGVSMAGELFF.

A word on this clone: This sample includes further DNA sequences coding for the same CDR3. The J gene is TRBJ1-6, the V gene TRBV18; D uncertain. The CDR3 is 14 residues long. The V gene's germline CDR1 is KGHSH and CDR2 LQKENI. Deletions cut 2 bases from V and 6 bases from J, with 8 bases between. This chain's CDR3 is CASSPGRTNSPLHF. The CDR3 DNA is TGTGCCAGCTCACCAGGGCGGACTAATTCACCCCTCCACTTT.

Judged by abundance, this clone is medium-sized. V is TRBV5-4 and J is TRBJ1-2; D may be TRBD1 (5 bases). V dropped 4 bases and J dropped 4 bases, with 17 bases sitting between them. The CDR3 loop spans 15 amino acids. Germline lookup yields CDR1 SGHNT and CDR2 YYREEE (reference sequence). The chain's CDR3 is CASSPEWGLGYGYTF. CDR3 in DNA: TGTGCCAGCAGCCCCGAGTGGGGCCTGGGCTATGGCTACACCTTC.

By share of the sample, this clone is medium-sized (0.01 to 0.1%). The chain combines TRBV5-1 with TRBJ1-3, with a weak D call TRBD1 (6 bases). V gave up 1 base and J gave up 0 bases, with 11 bases separating them. Germline-derived CDR1 and CDR2 are SGHRS and YFSETQ. The CDR3 runs 16 residues. The CDR3 DNA sequence: TGCGCCAGCAGCTTGAGAGGGGGTGACTCTGGAAACACCATATATTTT. Residues: CASSLRGGDSGNTIYF.

This clone has at least ten counts. It may be a read error: a sequence one base away is much more abundant. Other DNA sequences in the sample encode the same CDR3. The V call is TRBV19, the J call TRBJ1-1; 9 nucleotides match TRBD1. The CDR3 has 14 amino acids. Germline V lookup: CDR1 LNHDA, CDR2 SQIVND (reference sequence). CDR3 sequence: CASSIPGQGRFTFF. In nucleotides, the CDR3 is TGTGCCAGCAGTATACCGGGACAGGGTAGATTCACTTTCTTT.

This clone was picked up a small number of times. The V gene is TRBV6-2 or TRBV6-3, the J gene TRBJ2-7; TRBD1 is a possible D gene (5 bases). Trimming stripped 2 bases from V and 4 bases from J, with 6 bases between. Germline CDR1 reads MNHEY; CDR2 reads SVGEGT. This CDR3 region has 12 residues. The CDR3 region has the DNA TGTGCCAGCAGTTACGACAGATACGAGCAGTACTTC. Amino acid sequence: CASSYDRYEQYF.

This clone was counted ten times or more. This chain connects TRBV5-1 to TRBJ2-1, with 7 bases lining up with TRBD2. Germline V CDR1 and CDR2: SGHRS, YFSETQ. V shed 4 bases and J 4 bases; nucleotides not matched to a gene: 23. The CDR3 contains 20 residues. DNA of the CDR3: TGCGCCAGCAGCATAGACAAGGGGAGGGGAGAGGGCAATCCGTACAATGAGCAGTTCTTC. Protein: CASSIDKGRGEGNPYNEQFF. The complete variable domain, with remaining parts taken from reference TRBV5-1 and TRBJ2-1, reads KAGVTQTPRYLIKTRGQQVTLSCSPISGHRSVSWYQQTPGQGLQFLFEYFSETQRNKGNFPGRFSGRQFSNSRSEMNVSTLELGDSALYLCASSIDKGRGEGNPYNEQFFGPGTRLTVL.

This chain connects TRBV3-1 to TRBJ2-5; D is perhaps TRBD1 (5 bases). V was clipped by 4 bases and J by 4 bases, with 7 bases between them. CDR1 is LGHDT, CDR2 YNNKEL, per germline (reference sequence). There are 12 residues in the CDR3. The CDR3 here is CASSLQGETQYF. The CDR3 DNA follows: TGTGCCAGCAGCCTTCAGGGAGAGACCCAGTACTTC.

The V gene is TRBV11-2, the J gene TRBJ1-3, with D maybe TRBD1 (5 bases). This CDR3 is built from 16 residues. V was cut by 5 bases and J by 4 bases, with 18 bases left in between. Germline loops: CDR1 SGHAT, CDR2 FQNNGV. CDR3 DNA sequence: TGTGCCAGCAGCCTGGTACGCGGGGCGGCGGGAAACACCATATATTTT. Its protein is CASSLVRGAAGNTIYF.

This clone was picked up many times. J is TRBJ1-2 and V is TRBV18; D gene uncertain. This CDR3 is built from 13 residues. Per germline, CDR1 KGHSH and CDR2 LQKENI. Trimming took off 2 bases at V and 5 bases at J, with 9 bases between the two ends. The CDR3 here is CASSPGVGYGYTF. The CDR3 bases are TGTGCCAGCTCACCAGGGGTAGGGTATGGCTACACCTTC.

This clone is judged medium-sized (0.01 to 0.1%). V gene TRBV2 combines with J gene TRBJ1-1; D is unclear. The CDR3 loop spans 13 amino acids. CDR1 is SNHLY, CDR2 FYNNEI, per germline. Trimming stripped 7 bases from V and 8 bases from J, with 17 bases between. Here the CDR3 reads CASTPLAGSEAFF. CDR3 DNA sequence: TGTGCCAGCACCCCCCTCGCCGGAAGCGAAGCTTTCTTT.

This clone appeared many times. The chain joins TRBV20-1 to TRBJ1-6, with D unclear. Between the trimmed V and J ends, which lost 8 bases and 9 bases, there was a span of 17 bases. This CDR3 comprises 13 residues. Germline V lookup: CDR1 DFQATT, CDR2 SNEGSKA (reference sequence). The DNA for the CDR3 is TGCAGTTCTCCGACCACGAGCGGTTCACCCCTCCACTTT. Amino acid sequence: CSSPTTSGSPLHF.

The chain joins TRBV2 to TRBJ1-6; TRBD1 is a possible D gene (5 bases). CDR3 length: 14 residues. Germline CDR1 SNHLY, CDR2 FYNNEI. The V end lost 5 bases, the J end lost 7 bases, and 12 bases lay between the germline ends. The CDR3 coding sequence is TGTGCCAGCAGTAAGGGGACGGGGAATTCACCCCTCCACTTT. Translation gives CASSKGTGNSPLHF. The complete variable domain, with remaining parts taken from reference TRBV2 and TRBJ1-6, reads EPEVTQTPSHQVTQMGQEVILRCVPISNHLYFYWYRQILGQKVEFLVSFYNNEISEKSEIFDDQFSVERPDGSNFTLKIRSTKLEDSAMYFCASSKGTGNSPLHFGNGTRLTVT.

The V gene is TRBV24-1, the J gene TRBJ2-1, with TRBD2 matching 9 bases. The CDR3 sequence is 16 residues long. The V gene's germline CDR1 is KGHDR and CDR2 SFDVKD. The J segment lost 8 bases and the V segment lost 1 base, leaving 8 bases of the junction unmatched. This CDR3 reads CATSDLGSGSEDEQFF. The CDR3 DNA sequence: TGTGCCACCAGTGATTTAGGTAGCGGGAGTGAAGATGAGCAGTTCTTC.

This clone was counted ten times or more. V usage is TRBV20-1 and J usage is TRBJ1-3, with 7 positions matching TRBD1. V lost 1 base and J lost 3; bases outside the gene matches: 9. This CDR3 region has 16 residues. Germline V gene data show CDR1 as DFQATT and CDR2 as SNEGSKA (reference sequence). CDR3 sequence (DNA): TGCAGTGCTAGAGGGGGAGGGGGCGCTTTTGGAAACACCATATATTTT. This sequence encodes CSARGGGGAFGNTIYF.

As concerns this clone: Relative to the germline gene, one junction end is altered; a read error may explain this. This chain connects TRBV5-1 to TRBJ2-1; D uncertain. This CDR3 spans 14 amino acids. Per the germline V gene, CDR1 is SGHRS and CDR2 is YFSETQ. CDR3 sequence: CASSLALSANEQFF. The CDR3 DNA reads TGTGCCAGCAGCTTGGCCCTATCCGCCAATGAGCAGTTCTTC.

This clone occurred once. V and J are TRBV3-1 and TRBJ2-1, with a possible D match to TRBD2 (6 bases). CDR1 is LGHDT, CDR2 YNNKEL, per germline (reference sequence). Trimming pared 0 bases from V and 2 bases from J, leaving 14 bases between. This CDR3 spans 17 amino acids. CDR3 coding DNA: TGTGCCAGCAGCCAAGAGCTGCGGGGCCGGACCTACAATGAGCAGTTCTTC. Translated: CASSQELRGRTYNEQFF.

As to this clone: The junction departs from germline at one end; a sequencing error may be responsible. This chain links TRBV6-1 with TRBJ1-2; no clear D. CDR3 length equals 13 residues. Germline V gene sequence: CDR1 MNHNS, CDR2 SASEGT. CDR3 loop: CASSEAGGYGYNF. DNA for the CDR3: TGTGCCAGCAGTGAAGCTGGAGGCTATGGCTACAACTTC.

The V gene is TRBV6-1, the J gene TRBJ1-6; 8 bases map to TRBD1. There are 14 residues in the CDR3. V was clipped by 5 bases and J by 8 bases; unmatched bases: 5. Germline V lookup: CDR1 MNHNS, CDR2 SASEGT. CDR3 sequence: CASSFQGADSPLHF. The CDR3 DNA reads TGTGCCAGCAGTTTCCAGGGGGCGGATTCACCCCTCCACTTT.

There are a few counts of this clone. V gene TRBV10-2 combines with J gene TRBJ1-2; perhaps TRBD1 as D (5 bases). V was cut by 10 bases and J by 4 bases, with 22 bases left in between. This CDR3 contains 15 residues. The germline V gene has CDR1 WSHSY and CDR2 SAAADI. CDR3 region: CATVPMAGWSYGYTF. The CDR3 coding sequence is TGCGCCACCGTACCAATGGCAGGGTGGAGCTATGGCTACACCTTC.